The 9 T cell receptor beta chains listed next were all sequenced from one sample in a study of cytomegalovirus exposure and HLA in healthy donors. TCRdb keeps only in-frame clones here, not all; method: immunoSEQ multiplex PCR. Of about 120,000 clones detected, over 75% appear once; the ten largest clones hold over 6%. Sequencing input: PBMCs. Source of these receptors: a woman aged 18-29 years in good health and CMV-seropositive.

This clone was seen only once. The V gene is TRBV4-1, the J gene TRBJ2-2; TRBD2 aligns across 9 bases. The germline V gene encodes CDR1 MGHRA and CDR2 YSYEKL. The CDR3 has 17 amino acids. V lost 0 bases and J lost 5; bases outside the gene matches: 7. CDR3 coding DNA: TGCGCCAGCAGCCAAGAGGCTAGCGGGGTTAGAACCGGGGAGCTGTTTTTT. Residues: CASSQEASGVRTGELFF.

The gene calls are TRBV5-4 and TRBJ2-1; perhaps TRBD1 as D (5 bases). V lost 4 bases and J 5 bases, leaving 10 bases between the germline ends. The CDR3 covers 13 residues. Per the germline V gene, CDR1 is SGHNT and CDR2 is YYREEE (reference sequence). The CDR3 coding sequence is TGTGCCAGCAGCGCCGACAGAGACAATGAGCAGTTCTTC. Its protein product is CASSADRDNEQFF. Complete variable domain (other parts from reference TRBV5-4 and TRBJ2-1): ETGVTQSPTHLIKTRGQQVTLRCSSQSGHNTVSWYQQALGQGPQFIFQYYREEENGRGNFPPRFSGLQFPNYSSELNVNALELDDSALYLCASSADRDNEQFFGPGTRLTVL.

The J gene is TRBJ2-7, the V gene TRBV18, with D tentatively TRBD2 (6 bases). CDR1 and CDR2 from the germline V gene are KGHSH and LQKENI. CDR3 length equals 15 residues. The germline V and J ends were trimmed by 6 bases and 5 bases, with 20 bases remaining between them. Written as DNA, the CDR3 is TGTGCCAGCTCCCTCCGGGGGTCCCGAGCGGACGAGCAGTACTTC. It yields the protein CASSLRGSRADEQYF.

The CDR3 bases are TGTGCCAGCAGCTTAGCAATCACTAGCCGATCCCGGAACACTGAAGCTTTCTTT. This sequence encodes CASSLAITSRSRNTEAFF. The chain recombines TRBV7-8 with TRBJ1-1; D unclear. CDR1 SGHVS and CDR2 FQNEAQ come from the germline V gene. Trimming left V 0 bases short and J 1 base short, with 18 bases between. This CDR3 region has 18 residues.

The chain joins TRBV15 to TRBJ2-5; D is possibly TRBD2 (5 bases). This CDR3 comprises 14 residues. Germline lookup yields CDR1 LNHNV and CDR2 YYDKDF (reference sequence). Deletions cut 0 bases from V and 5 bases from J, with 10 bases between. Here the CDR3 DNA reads TGTGCCACCAGCAGAGATACGGGATTGGAGACCCAGTACTTC. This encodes CATSRDTGLETQYF.

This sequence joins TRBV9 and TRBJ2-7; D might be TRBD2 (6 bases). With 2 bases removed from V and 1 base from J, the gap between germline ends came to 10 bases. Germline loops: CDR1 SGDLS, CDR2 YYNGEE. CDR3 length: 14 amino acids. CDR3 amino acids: CASSVSGLSYEQYF. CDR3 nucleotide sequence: TGTGCCAGCAGCGTCTCGGGACTGTCCTACGAGCAGTACTTC.

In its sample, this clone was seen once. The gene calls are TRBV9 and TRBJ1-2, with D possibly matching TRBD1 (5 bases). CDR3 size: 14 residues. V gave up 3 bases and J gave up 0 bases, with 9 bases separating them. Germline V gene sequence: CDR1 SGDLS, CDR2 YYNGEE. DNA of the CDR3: TGTGCCAGCAGCGAGGGGTTGTCTAACTATGGCTACACCTTC. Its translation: CASSEGLSNYGYTF.

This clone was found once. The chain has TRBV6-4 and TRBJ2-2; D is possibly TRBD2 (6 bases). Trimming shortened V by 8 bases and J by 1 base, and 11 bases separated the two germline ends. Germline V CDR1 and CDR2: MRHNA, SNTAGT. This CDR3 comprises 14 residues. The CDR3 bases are TGTGCCAGCCGACTAGAGGAGAACACCGGGGAGCTGTTTTTT. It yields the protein CASRLEENTGELFF.

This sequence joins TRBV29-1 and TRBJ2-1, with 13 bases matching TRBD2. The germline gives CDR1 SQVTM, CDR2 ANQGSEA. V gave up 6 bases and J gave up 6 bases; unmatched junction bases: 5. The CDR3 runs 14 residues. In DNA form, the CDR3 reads TGCAGCGTGGCACTAGCGGGAGGGCCCAATGAGCAGTTCTTC. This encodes CSVALAGGPNEQFF.